The 18 T cell receptor beta chains below all came from one sample that was sequenced in a study of cytomegalovirus exposure and HLA in healthy donors. The PCR employed 60 Vbeta primers together with 13 Jbeta primers. Libraries were prepared by immunoSEQ multiplex PCR; TCRdb keeps only in-frame clonotypes and omits some of them. The table has about 140,000 clones, around 86% seen once; the top ten hold less than 1.5%. Material for sequencing was PBMCs. These receptors were obtained from a female donor in good health and CMV-seronegative.

This clone appeared once. The V and J genes are TRBV27 and TRBJ2-5, with a possible D match to TRBD2 (5 bases). V shed 7 bases and J shed 6 bases, with 12 bases lying between them. This CDR3 has 12 residues. Germline V CDR1 and CDR2: MNHEY, SMNVEV (reference sequence). CDR3 DNA sequence: TGTGCCAGCACTCCACTAGGAAAGACCCAGTACTTC. Amino acids: CASTPLGKTQYF.

The chain joins TRBV6-1 to TRBJ2-1; 7 nucleotides align to TRBD2. V lost 0 bases and J lost 1; bases outside the gene matches: 3. The length of the CDR3 is 16 residues. Germline lookup yields CDR1 MNHNS and CDR2 SASEGT. CDR3 sequence (DNA): TGTGCCAGCAGTGAAGCGCAGCGGGGATCCTACAATGAGCAGTTCTTC. The encoded protein is CASSEAQRGSYNEQFF.

The rearrangement links TRBV7-9 to TRBJ2-7; unclear D gene. Deletions cut 4 bases from V and 5 bases from J, with 6 bases between. This CDR3 comprises 11 residues. In germline, CDR1 is SEHNR, CDR2 FQNEAQ (reference sequence). This CDR3 is CASSYVNEQYF. CDR3 bases: TGTGCCAGCAGCTATGTCAACGAGCAGTACTTC.

The chain employs TRBV11-1 and TRBJ1-1; TRBD1 matches 8 bases. The germline V gene has CDR1 SGHAT and CDR2 FQDESV (reference sequence). This CDR3 has 16 residues. Trimming took 0 bases from V and 5 from J; bases not matched to a gene: 8. CDR3 loop: CASSLAIGQGDTEAFF. The CDR3 DNA reads TGTGCCAGCAGCTTAGCGATTGGACAGGGAGATACTGAAGCTTTCTTT.

The rearrangement joins TRBV29-1 to TRBJ2-2, with a weak D call TRBD1 (5 bases). In germline, CDR1 is SQVTM, CDR2 ANQGSEA. The CDR3 has 15 amino acids. V was pared by 1 base and J by 2 bases, with 11 bases between. CDR3 protein: CSVEVQGINTGELFF. The DNA for the CDR3 is TGCAGCGTTGAAGTGCAGGGTATTAACACCGGGGAGCTGTTTTTT.

The genes are TRBV19 and TRBJ2-7; 9 positions match TRBD1. J gave up 2 bases and V 7 bases, and 9 bases lay outside the gene matches. The CDR3 runs to 15 residues. Per germline, CDR1 LNHDA and CDR2 SQIVND (reference sequence). CDR3: CASTFGTGLAYEQYF. CDR3 DNA: TGTGCCAGTACCTTCGGGACAGGGCTGGCCTACGAGCAGTACTTC.

The V call is TRBV29-1, the J call TRBJ2-1; tentative D call: TRBD2 (5 bases). This CDR3 is 16 amino acids long. V shed 5 bases and J shed 4 bases, with 21 bases lying between them. Germline V CDR1 and CDR2: SQVTM, ANQGSEA. The CDR3 is CSVLVRTPSRYNEQFF. The CDR3 bases are TGCAGCGTTTTGGTCAGGACTCCAAGTCGTTACAATGAGCAGTTCTTC.

A few counts support this clone. The V and J genes are TRBV5-1 and TRBJ2-1; 9 bases are a match to TRBD1. V lost 7 bases to trimming and J lost 3 bases; unmatched junction nucleotides: 11. The length of the CDR3 is 16 residues. Germline V gene lookup returns CDR1 SGHRS and CDR2 YFSETQ. CDR3 DNA: TGCGCCAGCCTACCCACCGACAGGGGGAGCTACAATGAGCAGTTCTTC. It is translated as CASLPTDRGSYNEQFF. Combining the CDR3 with reference TRBV5-1 and TRBJ2-1 gives the whole variable domain KAGVTQTPRYLIKTRGQQVTLSCSPISGHRSVSWYQQTPGQGLQFLFEYFSETQRNKGNFPGRFSGRQFSNSRSEMNVSTLELGDSALYLCASLPTDRGSYNEQFFGPGTRLTVL.

The chain uses TRBV2 and TRBJ2-5; 8 positions match TRBD2. The CDR3 runs 17 residues. V gave up 8 bases and J gave up 1 base; unmatched junction bases: 15. Germline CDR1 is SNHLY and CDR2 is FYNNEI. CDR3 nucleotide sequence: TGTGCCAGCCCTCGTGGGCGGATAGCGGGACCCCAAGAGACCCAGTACTTC. Translated: CASPRGRIAGPQETQYF. Filled out from reference TRBV2 and TRBJ2-5, the complete variable domain reads EPEVTQTPSHQVTQMGQEVILRCVPISNHLYFYWYRQILGQKVEFLVSFYNNEISEKSEIFDDQFSVERPDGSNFTLKIRSTKLEDSAMYFCASPRGRIAGPQETQYFGPGTRLLVL.

The V gene is TRBV29-1, the J gene TRBJ2-2; 9 nucleotides line up with TRBD1. Germline-derived CDR1 and CDR2 are SQVTM and ANQGSEA. This CDR3 has 14 residues. V dropped 1 base and J dropped 4; count of bases not matched to a gene: 1. The CDR3 DNA reads TGCAGCGTTGAAGGGGGACAGGGCACCGGGGAGCTGTTTTTT. Amino acid sequence: CSVEGGQGTGELFF.

V gene TRBV19 combines with J gene TRBJ2-1; the match to TRBD1 covers 7 bases. This CDR3 region has 14 residues. Germline V gives CDR1 LNHDA, CDR2 SQIVND (reference sequence). The V gene end was trimmed by 6 bases and the J gene end by 6 bases; junction bases not matched to a gene: 8. The CDR3 reads CASRRQGVVNEQFF. CDR3 sequence (DNA): TGTGCCAGTAGGCGACAGGGTGTTGTCAATGAGCAGTTCTTC.

The chain links TRBV29-1 to TRBJ1-4; TRBD1 aligns across 11 bases. The germline V gene encodes CDR1 SQVTM and CDR2 ANQGSEA. V trimming: 5 bases; J trimming: 8 bases; junction bases outside the gene matches: 4. The CDR3 contains 13 residues. The CDR3 DNA is TGCAGCGTTCGGGACAGGGGGGGAGAAAAACTGTTTTTT. This translates into CSVRDRGGEKLFF.

This chain uses TRBV27 with TRBJ2-7; 7 positions match TRBD1. After removal of 5 bases from V and 4 bases from J, the junction contained 11 bases not matched to a gene. Germline V gives CDR1 MNHEY, CDR2 SMNVEV (reference sequence). The CDR3 covers 15 residues. The CDR3 DNA reads TGTGCCAGCAGTACCCGACAGGGAAAGAATTACGAGCAGTACTTC. Protein: CASSTRQGKNYEQYF.

Note on this clone: Since the CDR3 does not end with the conserved phenylalanine or tryptophan, this likely comes from a read error. This chain joins TRBV13 and TRBJ1-5; 9 positions agree with TRBD1. J was trimmed by 6 bases and V by 0 bases; bases with no gene match: 3. This CDR3 comprises 15 residues. The germline gives CDR1 PRHDT, CDR2 FYEKMQ (reference sequence). Written as DNA, the CDR3 is TGTGCCAGCAGCTTAGGACAGGGGGCCACTCAGCCCCAGCATGTT. Residues: CASSLGQGATQPQHV.

Only one count was recorded for this clone. The V call is TRBV6-5, the J call TRBJ2-7, with D maybe TRBD1 (7 bases). V was clipped by 11 bases and J by 6 bases, with 20 bases between them. The CDR3 spans 13 residues. CDR1 is MNHEY, CDR2 SVGAGI, per germline. The CDR3 region is CASGMWQGGEQYF. For the CDR3, the DNA is TGTGCCTCAGGGATGTGGCAGGGGGGCGAGCAGTACTTC.

The J gene is TRBJ1-5, the V gene TRBV2; D gene uncertain. With 5 bases removed from V and 2 bases from J, the gap between germline ends came to 13 bases. CDR1 and CDR2 (germline): SNHLY, FYNNEI. The CDR3 is made up of 15 amino acids. The CDR3 reads CASSRNTAGNQPQHF. The CDR3 DNA sequence: TGTGCCAGCAGTAGGAATACAGCGGGCAATCAGCCCCAGCATTTT.

This chain connects TRBV4-2 to TRBJ2-2, with a possible D match to TRBD2 (5 bases). V shed 0 bases and J shed 3 bases, with 8 bases lying between them. CDR1 and CDR2 (germline): LGHNA, YNFKEQ. The CDR3 has 15 amino acids. The CDR3 bases are TGTGCCAGCAGCCAAGAAGACGGGGACACCGGGGAGCTGTTTTTT. The encoded protein is CASSQEDGDTGELFF.

This rearrangement joins TRBV19 to TRBJ2-5, with D possibly TRBD2 on 6 matching bases. The germline CDR1 and CDR2 sequences are LNHDA and SQIVND (reference sequence). The CDR3 is made up of 16 amino acids. The V gene lost 6 bases and the J gene lost 2 bases, with 19 bases spanning the gap. The CDR3, as DNA: TGTGCCAGTAGCATGAGACTACGGAGGGGTCAAGAGACCCAGTACTTC. This encodes CASSMRLRRGQETQYF.